This is a list of T cell receptor beta chains from one sample in a study of blood T cell repertoires in COVID-19. Method: immunoSEQ multiplex PCR; TCRdb's copy keeps in-frame clones and lacks some. The table lists about 86,000 clones, more than 60% of them singletons, with roughly 12% in the top ten. The sequencing input was peripheral blood. Receptors originate from a man aged 65-85 years with acute or convalescent COVID-19. CDR3s include the opening cysteine and the closing phenylalanine or tryptophan. D genes are given only for firm matches. Clone size is stated in some rows and not others, as once, few, many or a class when expanded.

d_call j_call clone_size v_call cdr3_nt cdr3_aa
TRBD2 TRBJ2-1 - TRBV4-1 TGCGCCAGCAGCCAGAGGAGCGGGGGGGTATACAATGAGCAGTTCTTC CASSQRSGGVYNEQFF
TRBD1 TRBJ1-1 few TRBV24-1 TGTGCCACCAGTGATATAAATGACAGGGTCGGAGCTTTCTTT CATSDINDRVGAFF
TRBD1 TRBJ1-3 - TRBV4-1 TGCGCCAGCAGCCGGGACAGGGCGGCCCGAAACACCATATATTTT CASSRDRAARNTIYF
- TRBJ1-5 - TRBV18 TGTGCCAGCTCACCTGAACCCTATAGCAATCAGCCCCAGCATTTT CASSPEPYSNQPQHF
- TRBJ1-6 - TRBV25-1 TGTGCCAGCAGTGATGGGCAGGGCTATAATTCACCCCTCCACTTT CASSDGQGYNSPLHF
TRBD2 TRBJ2-3 - TRBV3-1/TRBV3-2 TGTGCCAGCAGCCGATCGGGAGCGGGGACAGATACGCAGTATTTT CASSRSGAGTDTQYF
- TRBJ1-6 - TRBV27 TGTGCCAGCAGTTTACGCCTCCTACCGGGACACCCTTCACCCCTCCACTTT CASSLRLLPGHPSPLHF
TRBD1 TRBJ1-4 - TRBV5-6 TGTGCCAGCAGTCTTGATGTAGGGACAGGGGTTGAAAAACTGTTTTTT CASSLDVGTGVEKLFF
TRBD2 TRBJ2-5 few TRBV4-2 TGTGCCAGCAGCCAAGGGGCTAGCGGGTTTGAGGAGACCCAGTACTTC CASSQGASGFEETQYF
- TRBJ1-6 - TRBV14 TGTGCCAGCAGCCGCACGACAGATTCACCCCTCCACTTT CASSRTTDSPLHF
- TRBJ2-3 - TRBV7-2 TGTGCCAGCAGCCCGATGACTAGTTCGGCAGATACGCAGTATTTT CASSPMTSSADTQYF
- TRBJ1-6 few TRBV9 TGTGCCAGCAGCGTAGGGGCCGAGGGTTCACCCCTCCACTTT CASSVGAEGSPLHF
TRBD1 TRBJ2-7 - TRBV2 TGTGCCAGCAGTCGAGGGACAGAGGAAACCTACGAGCAGTACTTC CASSRGTEETYEQYF
TRBD2 TRBJ2-1 - TRBV14 TGTGCCAGCAGCCAGCTTACTAGCGGGAGGTACAATGAGCAGTTCTTC CASSQLTSGRYNEQFF
TRBD2 TRBJ2-3 - TRBV7-3 TGTGCCAGCAGCTTACGCGGGGGGGCTGGAGATACGCAGTATTTT CASSLRGGAGDTQYF
- TRBJ2-3 - TRBV7-9 TGTGCCAGCAGCTTAGGGGGCCCGGCCTCGAACACAGATACGCAGTATTTT CASSLGGPASNTDTQYF
- TRBJ2-7 - TRBV19 TGTGCCAGTAAAGGTTTCGACAGGCCCCCCTACGAGCAGTACTTC CASKGFDRPPYEQYF
TRBD2 TRBJ2-7 - TRBV13 TGTGCCAGCAGCCCGGGACTAGCGGGGACACATTACGAGCAGTACTTC CASSPGLAGTHYEQYF
- TRBJ2-3 - TRBV4-2 TGTGCCAGCAGCCAAGTAAAGGGACTCACAGATACGCAGTATTTT CASSQVKGLTDTQYF
- TRBJ1-6 once TRBV6-5 TGTGCCAGCAGATCGCCGGACAGATATAATTCACCCCTCCACTTT CASRSPDRYNSPLHF
- TRBJ2-4 - TRBV19 TGTGCCAGTTCCCGGGATGGAAACATTCAGTACTTC CASSRDGNIQYF
TRBD1 TRBJ2-7 - TRBV6-5 TGTGCCAGCCTACAGGGGTCCCCCTACGAGCAGTACTTC CASLQGSPYEQYF